The 24 T cell receptor beta chains reported below all come from one sample, sequenced in a study of untreated major depressive disorder. Data came from immunoSEQ multiplex PCR; TCRdb stores just in-frame clones and leaves some out. The sample consists of approximately 25,000 clones, around 90% of them appearing once. Points from the study as a whole: Depressed patients' CD4+ T cells carried increased TRBV05-01 (Vbeta 5.1) usage versus control CD4+ T cells.

Antigens for these TCRs are unknown. The source material was CD4+ T cells from PBMCs. The receptors derive from a woman in her thirties with major depressive disorder.

The V and J genes are TRBV19 and TRBJ2-3; 7 bases agree with TRBD2. Germline lookup yields CDR1 LNHDA and CDR2 SQIVND (reference sequence). The CDR3 spans 13 residues. After removal of 3 bases from V and 6 bases from J, the junction contained 3 bases not matched to a gene. CDR3 residues: CASSMRERDTQYF. CDR3 DNA: TGTGCCAGTAGTATGCGGGAGAGGGATACGCAGTATTTT.

This clone was seen only once. The rearrangement links TRBV5-4 to TRBJ1-1; 7 bases agree with TRBD1. The junction had 2 bases not matched to a gene; V was cut back by 2 bases and J by 4 bases. CDR1 and CDR2 from the germline V gene are SGHNT and YYREEE (reference sequence). The CDR3 length is 13 residues. The CDR3 spells CASSFQGGTEAFF. For the CDR3, the DNA is TGTGCCAGCAGCTTCCAGGGGGGCACTGAAGCTTTCTTT. The whole variable domain, remainder taken from reference TRBV5-4 and TRBJ1-1, is ETGVTQSPTHLIKTRGQQVTLRCSSQSGHNTVSWYQQALGQGPQFIFQYYREEENGRGNFPPRFSGLQFPNYSSELNVNALELDDSALYLCASSFQGGTEAFFGQGTRLTVV.

The CDR3 protein is CASRRQGADTQYF. The CDR3 region has the DNA TGTGCCAGCAGACGTCAGGGGGCAGATACGCAGTATTTT. The chain is built from TRBV6-6 and TRBJ2-3; 7 positions match TRBD1. J lost 4 bases, V lost 6 bases, and 4 bases had no gene match. Germline-derived CDR1 and CDR2 are MNHNY and SVGAGI (reference sequence). The CDR3 totals 13 residues.

This clone occurred a few times. This CDR3 is CASSQGGQGTISNQPQHF. In DNA, the CDR3 is TGTGCCAGCAGCCAAGGGGGTCAGGGGACCATTAGCAATCAGCCCCAGCATTTT. This chain joins TRBV14 and TRBJ1-5; tentatively, D is TRBD1 (6 bases). V lost 1 base to trimming and J lost 0 bases, with 16 bases between them. The CDR3 covers 18 residues. CDR1 and CDR2 from the germline V gene are SGHDN and FVKESK. Supplemented by reference TRBV14 and TRBJ1-5, the full variable domain reads EAGVTQFPSHSVIEKGQTVTLRCDPISGHDNLYWYRRVMGKEIKFLLHFVKESKQDESGMPNNRFLAERTGGTYSTLKVQPAELEDSGVYFCASSQGGQGTISNQPQHFGDGTRLSIL.

The rearrangement joins TRBV28 to TRBJ1-2, with 7 bases that match TRBD1. The CDR3 totals 15 residues. CDR1 and CDR2 from the germline V gene are MDHEN and SYDVKM. Unmatched junction bases numbered 15, after V lost 6 bases and J lost 8 bases. The CDR3 region has the DNA TGTGCCAGCAGATACCTACGACAGGGTGAGGAAGGCTACACCTTC. Translated: CASRYLRQGEEGYTF.

The chain employs TRBV6-5 and TRBJ2-7; TRBD1 aligns across 7 bases. The CDR3 spans 13 residues. Trimming cost V 6 bases and J 6 bases; bases outside gene matches: 8. The germline V gene encodes CDR1 MNHEY and CDR2 SVGAGI. CDR3: CASRVRTGGEQYF. Written as DNA, the CDR3 is TGTGCCAGCAGGGTAAGGACAGGCGGCGAGCAGTACTTC.

The rearrangement joins TRBV6-1 to TRBJ1-1; D unresolved. This CDR3 spans 14 amino acids. Germline V gene data show CDR1 as MNHNS and CDR2 as SASEGT. Between the trimmed V and J ends, which lost 2 bases and 0 bases, there was a span of 7 bases. Here the CDR3 DNA reads TGTGCCAGCAGTGAATTCACTCTGAACACTGAAGCTTTCTTT. Its translation is CASSEFTLNTEAFF.

Here the CDR3 DNA reads TGTGCCAGCAGCAGGACTAGCGACACCGGGGAGCTGTTTTTT. Its translation: CASSRTSDTGELFF. V is TRBV7-3 and J is TRBJ2-2, with 9 bases matching TRBD2. The CDR3 is made up of 14 amino acids. Germline loops: CDR1 SGHTA, CDR2 FQGTGA. V gave up 5 bases and J gave up 3 bases; unmatched junction bases: 1. Full variable domain (remainder filled in from reference TRBV7-3 and TRBJ2-2): GAGVSQTPSNKVTEKGKYVELRCDPISGHTALYWYRQSLGQGPEFLIYFQGTGAADDSGLPNDRFFAVRPEGSVSTLKIQRTERGDSAVYLCASSRTSDTGELFFGEGSRLTVL.

The chain carries TRBV7-3 and TRBJ2-1; a possible D gene is TRBD1 (6 bases). V lost 0 bases, J lost 4 bases, and 13 bases lay in between. CDR1 is SGHTA, CDR2 FQGTGA, per germline. The CDR3 is 16 amino acids. CDR3 residues: CASSLTEGQLYNEQFF. The CDR3 DNA is TGTGCCAGCAGCTTAACCGAAGGACAGCTATACAATGAGCAGTTCTTC.

In its sample, this clone was seen once. V gene TRBV5-1 combines with J gene TRBJ1-2, with D perhaps matching TRBD1 (5 bases). This CDR3 has 12 amino acids. V was shortened by 7 bases and J by 3 bases, with 10 bases between the two germline ends. Germline V gene data show CDR1 as SGHRS and CDR2 as YFSETQ. CDR3 sequence (DNA): TGCGCCAGCCACCAGGGTGACTATGGCTACACCTTC. Its translation is CASHQGDYGYTF. The complete variable domain, with remaining parts taken from reference TRBV5-1 and TRBJ1-2, reads KAGVTQTPRYLIKTRGQQVTLSCSPISGHRSVSWYQQTPGQGLQFLFEYFSETQRNKGNFPGRFSGRQFSNSRSEMNVSTLELGDSALYLCASHQGDYGYTFGSGTRLTVV.

The rearrangement joins TRBV5-8 to TRBJ2-7; D is unresolved. This CDR3 has 12 amino acids. The germline CDR1 and CDR2 sequences are SGHTS and YDEGEE. V gave up 1 base and J gave up 4 bases, with 6 bases separating them. This chain's CDR3 is CASSLTPYEQYF. As DNA, the CDR3 is TGTGCCAGCAGCTTGACCCCATACGAGCAGTACTTC.

The chain has TRBV4-1 and TRBJ1-5; 9 bases agree with TRBD1. CDR1 and CDR2 from the germline V gene are MGHRA and YSYEKL. The V and J ends lost 4 bases and 7 bases, in that order; junction bases with no gene match: 8. This CDR3 contains 15 residues. Here the CDR3 DNA reads TGCGCCAGCAGCCGCGTAGGACAGGGGTTACAGCCCCAGCATTTT. Translated, it gives CASSRVGQGLQPQHF.

The chain uses TRBV6-9 and TRBJ1-5; D is possibly TRBD1 (6 bases). Trimming took off 8 bases at V and 3 bases at J, with 11 bases between the two ends. The CDR3 sequence is 13 residues long. Per germline, CDR1 MNHGY and CDR2 SVAAGI. In DNA form, the CDR3 reads TGTGCCAGCCCCGGGGGCAACAATCAGCCCCAGCATTTT. Protein product: CASPGGNNQPQHF.

The chain links TRBV27 to TRBJ2-7; no clear D. V was cut by 6 bases and J by 2 bases, with 11 bases left in between. This CDR3 comprises 13 residues. CDR1 and CDR2 (germline): MNHEY, SMNVEV (reference sequence). The DNA of the CDR3 is TGTGCCAGCAGCCCGAGAGGTACCTACGAGCAGTACTTC. This gives the protein CASSPRGTYEQYF.

This chain joins TRBV7-2 and TRBJ1-1; no firm D call. The CDR3 consists of 11 residues. Between the trimmed V and J ends, which lost 5 bases and 5 bases, there was a span of 6 bases. Germline V CDR1 and CDR2: SGHTA, FQGNSA. CDR3 amino acids: CASSPGTEAFF. Here the CDR3 DNA reads TGTGCCAGCAGCCCCGGAACTGAAGCTTTCTTT.

The CDR3 region has the DNA TGTGCCAGCAGCCAAACTAGCGTCGCGGGGTTCACGCAGTATTTT. Its translation is CASSQTSVAGFTQYF. The gene calls are TRBV4-2 and TRBJ2-3; 7 bases fit TRBD2. Germline CDR1 and CDR2: LGHNA and YNFKEQ. This CDR3 is built from 15 residues. V lost 2 bases to trimming and J lost 9 bases; unmatched junction nucleotides: 11.

J is TRBJ1-2 and V is TRBV4-1, with unresolved D. V lost 4 bases to trimming and J lost 8 bases, with 14 bases between them. The CDR3 is made up of 13 amino acids. Germline loops: CDR1 MGHRA, CDR2 YSYEKL. CDR3 nucleotides: TGCGCCAGCAGCCTGCTGGGGTGGGGAGGCTACACCTTC. It translates to CASSLLGWGGYTF.

The rearrangement links TRBV9 to TRBJ1-6, with D tentatively TRBD1 (6 bases). Per germline, CDR1 SGDLS and CDR2 YYNGEE. Trimming took off 4 bases at V and 10 bases at J, with 15 bases between the two ends. The CDR3 contains 14 residues. CDR3 sequence reads: CASSPNRAGSPLHF. CDR3 in DNA: TGTGCCAGCAGCCCGAACAGGGCCGGGTCACCCCTCCACTTT.

V is TRBV9 and J is TRBJ2-2; D may match TRBD1 or TRBD2 (5 bases each). The CDR3 runs to 13 residues. Deletions cut 6 bases from V and 8 bases from J, with 14 bases between. Germline loops: CDR1 SGDLS, CDR2 YYNGEE. CDR3 coding DNA: TGTGCCAGCACCCGGGACCCCACGGGGGAGCTGTTTTTT. Amino acid sequence: CASTRDPTGELFF.

The genes are TRBV15 and TRBJ2-7; possible D gene TRBD1, 6 bases. The CDR3 has 18 residues. Germline-derived CDR1 and CDR2 are LNHNV and YYDKDF (reference sequence). The V end was cut by 0 bases, the J end by 2 bases, with 20 bases between. The CDR3 sequence: CATSRDLITGSVAYEQYF. CDR3 DNA sequence: TGTGCCACCAGCAGAGATCTCATAACAGGGAGCGTAGCCTACGAGCAGTACTTC.

The sample holds a few counts of this clone. V usage is TRBV28 and J usage is TRBJ1-2; D uncertain. This CDR3 has 13 residues. The V end was cut by 2 bases, the J end by 5 bases, with 9 bases between. CDR1 and CDR2 from the germline V gene are MDHEN and SYDVKM. CDR3 sequence: CASSLGQFYGYTF. The CDR3 DNA is TGTGCCAGCAGTTTAGGGCAGTTTTATGGCTACACCTTC.

The chain has TRBV6-1 and TRBJ1-2; TRBD1 might be the D (5 bases). The CDR3 sequence is 13 residues long. V was shortened by 6 bases and J by 4 bases, with 12 bases between the two germline ends. Germline V lookup: CDR1 MNHNS, CDR2 SASEGT. CDR3 nucleotide sequence: TGTGCCAGCAGCAGGGAGGTTGGCTATGGCTACACCTTC. Its protein product is CASSREVGYGYTF.

This chain links TRBV2 with TRBJ2-5; TRBD2 matches at 12 bases. Germline V CDR1 and CDR2: SNHLY, FYNNEI. The CDR3 consists of 15 residues. V shed 7 bases, J shed 2 bases, and the junction held 5 bases outside the gene matches. CDR3 loop: CASMLAGGRQETQYF. CDR3 bases: TGTGCCAGCATGCTAGCGGGAGGGCGACAAGAGACCCAGTACTTC.

This chain links TRBV4-2 with TRBJ2-5; TRBD1 matches at 8 bases. Looked up from germline, CDR1 is LGHNA and CDR2 is YNFKEQ. There are 16 residues in the CDR3. V lost 1 base and J lost 2; bases outside the gene matches: 6. Here the CDR3 DNA reads TGTGCCAGCAGCCAAGGACAGGGGCGTCCACAAGAGACCCAGTACTTC. Its protein product is CASSQGQGRPQETQYF.